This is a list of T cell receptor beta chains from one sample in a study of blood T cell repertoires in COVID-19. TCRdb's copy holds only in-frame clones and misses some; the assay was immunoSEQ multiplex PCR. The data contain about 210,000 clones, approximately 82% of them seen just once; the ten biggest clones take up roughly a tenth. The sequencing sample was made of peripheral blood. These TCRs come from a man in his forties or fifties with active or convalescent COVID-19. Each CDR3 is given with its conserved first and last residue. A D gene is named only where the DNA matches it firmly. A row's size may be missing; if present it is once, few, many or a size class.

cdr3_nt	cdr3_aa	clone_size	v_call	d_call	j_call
TGTGCCAGCAGCGAGGTAAACCCTGGGGCCAACGTCCTGACTTTC	CASSEVNPGANVLTF	NA	TRBV2	NA	TRBJ2-6
TGTGCCACCGTATGGTACGGTGGCTACACCTTC	CATVWYGGYTF	NA	TRBV28	NA	TRBJ1-2
TGCAGCGCCCTAACTAGCGGGAGGGCAGATACGCAGTATTTT	CSALTSGRADTQYF	few	TRBV29-1	TRBD2	TRBJ2-3
TGTGCCAGCGCCCGGGGGAACGAGCAGTACTTC	CASARGNEQYF	NA	TRBV7-2	NA	TRBJ2-7
TGTGCCAGCAGTGCCTCCGGTGCTGAGCAGTTCTTC	CASSASGAEQFF	NA	TRBV27	NA	TRBJ2-1
TGTGCCAGCTCACCACTCCTAGCGGGGGAAAGGGACAATGAGCAGTTCTTC	CASSPLLAGERDNEQFF	NA	TRBV18	TRBD2	TRBJ2-1
TGTGCCAGCAGTGAATATCGGACTAGCGGGAGCAATGAGCAGTTCTTC	CASSEYRTSGSNEQFF	NA	TRBV25-1	TRBD2	TRBJ2-1
TGCGCCAGCAGCCAAGATAGTCAGGTGGGTTTTACGAGCAATCAGCCCCAGCATTTT	CASSQDSQVGFTSNQPQHF	NA	TRBV4-1	NA	TRBJ1-5
TGCGCCAGCAGCTTGGCCCTAGCGGGGGCCTACAATGAGCAGTTCTTC	CASSLALAGAYNEQFF	NA	TRBV5-1	TRBD2	TRBJ2-1
TGTGCCAGCAGTTCACAGGGGAACACTGAAGCTTTCTTT	CASSSQGNTEAFF	NA	TRBV2	NA	TRBJ1-1
TGTGCCAGCAGCCAAGTAGGGTCTAGCACCAATGAGCAGTTCTTC	CASSQVGSSTNEQFF	NA	TRBV3-1/TRBV3-2	NA	TRBJ2-1
TGTGCCAGCAGCCAGGACTTTTACACCGGGGAGCTGTTTTTT	CASSQDFYTGELFF	NA	TRBV7-3	NA	TRBJ2-2
TGTGCCAGTAGTATAAGTAACAGGCCCCATGGAAACACCATATATTTT	CASSISNRPHGNTIYF	NA	TRBV19	NA	TRBJ1-3
TGTGCCAGCAGTTTAACGTCGGAAAGCGGGAGGGGAAATGAGCAGTTCTTC	CASSLTSESGRGNEQFF	NA	TRBV28	TRBD2	TRBJ2-1
TGTGCCACCAGTTACAGGGGGGATGGAAACAATGAGCAGTTCTTC	CATSYRGDGNNEQFF	once	TRBV24-1	TRBD1	TRBJ2-1
TGTGCCAGCAGCATAGGACAGGCCAGGGGTGAAGCTTTCTTT	CASSIGQARGEAFF	NA	TRBV5-6	TRBD1	TRBJ1-1
TGTGCCAGTGCGCCTCAGGGGGCTACCGGGGAGCTGTTTTTT	CASAPQGATGELFF	NA	TRBV19	TRBD1	TRBJ2-2
TGTGCCAGCAGCCCAGTGGTAGCGGGCGAGGGGCAGTTCTTC	CASSPVVAGEGQFF	NA	TRBV7-7	TRBD2	TRBJ2-1
TGTGCCAGCAGCTACCTCAGGGGCTCTGGGGCCAACGTCCTGACTTTC	CASSYLRGSGANVLTF	NA	TRBV13	NA	TRBJ2-6
TGTGCCAGCAGCCCGGTGTTTGATACAACTAATGAAAAACTGTTTTTT	CASSPVFDTTNEKLFF	NA	TRBV7-2	NA	TRBJ1-4
TGTGCCAGCACCTCCCAACTAGCGGGAGTGGCCGGGGAGCTGTTTTTT	CASTSQLAGVAGELFF	NA	TRBV27	TRBD2	TRBJ2-2
TGTGCCAGCAGTTACATGAGGGGGACATATCACACTGAAGCTTTCTTT	CASSYMRGTYHTEAFF	NA	TRBV6-2/TRBV6-3	NA	TRBJ1-1
TGTGCCACCAGCAGAGGGAAGGGGACTACCCTCCACTTT	CATSRGKGTTLHF	NA	TRBV15	NA	TRBJ1-6
TGCGCCAGCAGCTGGAATGGTGTTTTGGCGGGGCCCTACAATGAGCAGTTCTTC	CASSWNGVLAGPYNEQFF	NA	TRBV5-1	NA	TRBJ2-1
TGTGCCAGCAGCTTGGGGGACAGGGGAAATGAAAAACTGTTTTTT	CASSLGDRGNEKLFF	NA	TRBV5-8	TRBD1	TRBJ1-4
TGTGCCAGCAGTGTCCATAGCGGGAATTCCTACAATGAGCAGTTCTTC	CASSVHSGNSYNEQFF	NA	TRBV2	TRBD2	TRBJ2-1
TGTGCCAGCAGCCATTCACTGGGGGGGATTACTAATGAAAAACTGTTTTTT	CASSHSLGGITNEKLFF	once	TRBV5-5	NA	TRBJ1-4
TGTGCCAGCAGTTTAGAGGGGTTGGGGCAGGGGGAAGTAGATACGCAGTATTTT	CASSLEGLGQGEVDTQYF	NA	TRBV28	TRBD1	TRBJ2-3
TGCGCCAGCAGCCGGGGGCCAGCGCACACAGATACGCAGTATTTT	CASSRGPAHTDTQYF	NA	TRBV4-3	NA	TRBJ2-3
TGTGCCAGCAGAGGAAGGAGACCCTACAATGAGCAGTTCTTC	CASRGRRPYNEQFF	NA	TRBV7-9	NA	TRBJ2-1
TGTGCCAGCAGCGTCGCATCGACAGGCGGTACCTATGGCTACACCTTC	CASSVASTGGTYGYTF	NA	TRBV9	NA	TRBJ1-2
TGTGCCAGCAATCAGTTTCCCTACGAGCAGTACTTC	CASNQFPYEQYF	NA	TRBV6-5	NA	TRBJ2-7
TGTGCCAGCAGCGCGGAGGGAGGCTACACCTTC	CASSAEGGYTF	NA	TRBV9	NA	TRBJ1-2
TGCGCCAGCAGCCCTGGGACAGGACCCTACGAGCAGTACTTC	CASSPGTGPYEQYF	few	TRBV5-1	TRBD1	TRBJ2-7
TGTGCCATCAGGCCGGGACTAGCTATCACAGATACGCAGTATTTT	CAIRPGLAITDTQYF	once	TRBV10-3	TRBD2	TRBJ2-3
TGTGCCATTAGCGAAGGGCTGACTGAAGCTTTCTTT	CAISEGLTEAFF	few	TRBV12-3/TRBV12-4	NA	TRBJ1-1
TGTGCCAGCAGTTACGGAGGGGCCTATGGCTACACCTTC	CASSYGGAYGYTF	few	TRBV2	NA	TRBJ1-2
TGCGCCAGCAGTCCGGACAGCTCCTCTGGAAACACCATATATTTT	CASSPDSSSGNTIYF	NA	TRBV4-1	NA	TRBJ1-3
TGCAGCGTTACGGACAGGAAACGGAACATTCAGTACTTC	CSVTDRKRNIQYF	NA	TRBV29-1	TRBD1	TRBJ2-4
TGCGCCAGCAGCTTGGTTTGGGTCGGGGAGACCCAGTACTTC	CASSLVWVGETQYF	once	TRBV5-1	NA	TRBJ2-5
TGCGCCAGCAGCCAATCAGCGACAGGGGTCGAGACAGATACGCAGTATTTT	CASSQSATGVETDTQYF	NA	TRBV4-3	TRBD1	TRBJ2-3
TGTGCCACCAGTGCGGGAGGTTGGAGCGGGGCTCAAGAGACCCAGTACTTC	CATSAGGWSGAQETQYF	NA	TRBV24-1	TRBD2	TRBJ2-5
TGTGCCAGCAGACCAGACAGGGGAGTTTATGGCTACACCTTC	CASRPDRGVYGYTF	NA	TRBV6-5	TRBD1	TRBJ1-2
TGCAGCATACGACAGGAGGGGGCGGGTGGCTACACCTTC	CSIRQEGAGGYTF	NA	TRBV29-1	TRBD1	TRBJ1-2
TGTGCCAGCAGTTACGGGATTTGGGAGCGGGGGCGGAAAGATGGCTACACCTTC	CASSYGIWERGRKDGYTF	NA	TRBV6-2/TRBV6-3	NA	TRBJ1-2
TGTGCCAGCAGCGTAAAGATTAGCGGAACTAGCACAGATACGCAGTATTTT	CASSVKISGTSTDTQYF	once	TRBV9	NA	TRBJ2-3